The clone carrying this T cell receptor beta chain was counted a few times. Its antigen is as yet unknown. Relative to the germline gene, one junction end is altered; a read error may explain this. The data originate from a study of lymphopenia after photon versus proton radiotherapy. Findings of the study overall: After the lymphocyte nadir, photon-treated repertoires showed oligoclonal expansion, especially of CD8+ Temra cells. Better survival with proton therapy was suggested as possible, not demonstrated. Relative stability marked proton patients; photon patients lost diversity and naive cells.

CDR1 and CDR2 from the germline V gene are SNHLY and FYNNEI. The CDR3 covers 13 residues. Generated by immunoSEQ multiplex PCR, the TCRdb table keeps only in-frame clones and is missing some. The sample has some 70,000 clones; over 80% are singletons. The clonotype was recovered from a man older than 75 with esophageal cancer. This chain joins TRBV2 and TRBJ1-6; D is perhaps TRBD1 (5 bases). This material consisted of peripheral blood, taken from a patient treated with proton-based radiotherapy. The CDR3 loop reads CASINTPGRPQGF. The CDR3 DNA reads TGTGCCAGCATTAATACCCCGGGCCGCCCTCAGGGCTTT. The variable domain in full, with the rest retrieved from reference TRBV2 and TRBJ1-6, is EPEVTQTPSHQVTQMGQEVILRCVPISNHLYFYWYRQILGQKVEFLVSFYNNEISEKSEIFDDQFSVERPDGSNFTLKIRSTKLEDSAMYFCASINTPGRPQGFGNGTRLTVT.